These T cell receptor beta chains were read from a single sample in a study of blood T cell repertoires in COVID-19. Repertoires were generated with immunoSEQ multiplex PCR, while TCRdb's copy carries only in-frame clones and drops some. The sample shows 300,000 or so clones, about 87% of them seen only once. The specimen sequenced was peripheral blood. These receptors originate from a woman between 40 and 50 years old who had recovered from COVID-19. The CDR3 runs from the conserved cysteine through the conserved F or W. The D gene is left open where the match is weak. Clone size is not always given. Where it is, it says once, few, many or a class for expanded clones.

D gene: TRBD1
J gene: TRBJ2-7
clone size: -
V gene: TRBV6-5
CDR3 DNA: TGTGCCAGCGGCTCGGAAGGGACAGGGGGCTTCGAGCAGTACTTC
CDR3 protein: CASGSEGTGGFEQYF

D gene: TRBD1
J gene: TRBJ1-2
clone size: once
V gene: TRBV19
CDR3 DNA: TGTGCCAGTTCGATTCAGGGGGCGCCTGGCTACACCTTC
CDR3 protein: CASSIQGAPGYTF

D gene: TRBD1
J gene: TRBJ1-1
clone size: -
V gene: TRBV7-2
CDR3 DNA: TGTGCCAGCAGCCAAAGACAGGGGAACACTGAAGCTTTCTTT
CDR3 protein: CASSQRQGNTEAFF

D gene: -
J gene: TRBJ1-6
clone size: -
V gene: TRBV27
CDR3 DNA: TGTGCCAGCAGTGGCCGGGTGGATAATTCACCCCTCCACTTT
CDR3 protein: CASSGRVDNSPLHF

D gene: -
J gene: TRBJ2-3
clone size: -
V gene: TRBV18
CDR3 DNA: TGTGCCAGCTCACCGGGAGCGGGTACCACAGATACGCAGTATTTT
CDR3 protein: CASSPGAGTTDTQYF

D gene: TRBD1
J gene: TRBJ1-2
clone size: -
V gene: TRBV4-3
CDR3 DNA: TGCGCCAGCAGCCCGGGGCTCGACAGGGAGGCTAACTATGGCTACACCTTC
CDR3 protein: CASSPGLDREANYGYTF

D gene: -
J gene: TRBJ1-4
clone size: -
V gene: TRBV30
CDR3 DNA: TGTGCCTGGCATGGCCCAACTCGGCGGGAACTGTTTTTT
CDR3 protein: CAWHGPTRRELFF

D gene: TRBD1
J gene: TRBJ2-2
clone size: -
V gene: TRBV9
CDR3 DNA: TGTGCCAGCAGCTCATCGCCGGGACAGGGACTCACCGGGGAGCTGTTTTTT
CDR3 protein: CASSSSPGQGLTGELFF

D gene: TRBD2
J gene: TRBJ2-1
clone size: -
V gene: TRBV11-1
CDR3 DNA: TGTGCCAGCAGCCGACTTGGCGGGGGGGACTACAATGAGCAGTTCTTC
CDR3 protein: CASSRLGGGDYNEQFF

D gene: -
J gene: TRBJ2-3
clone size: -
V gene: TRBV5-1
CDR3 DNA: TGCGCCAGCAGCTCCCAGGGCAGGACAGATACGCAGTATTTT
CDR3 protein: CASSSQGRTDTQYF

D gene: -
J gene: TRBJ1-5
clone size: -
V gene: TRBV30
CDR3 DNA: TGTGCCTGGGGGTGGGAGGATAGCAATCAGCCCCAGCATTTT
CDR3 protein: CAWGWEDSNQPQHF

D gene: -
J gene: TRBJ2-2
clone size: -
V gene: TRBV5-1
CDR3 DNA: TGCGCCAGCAGCCCCGGGACTGTCGGGGAGCTGTTTTTT
CDR3 protein: CASSPGTVGELFF

D gene: -
J gene: TRBJ1-1
clone size: -
V gene: TRBV30
CDR3 DNA: TGTGCCTGGACTGTCAGGGAGGGGTGGAACACTGAAGCTTTCTTT
CDR3 protein: CAWTVREGWNTEAFF

D gene: -
J gene: TRBJ1-3
clone size: -
V gene: TRBV30
CDR3 DNA: TGTGCCTGGAGTGTAAGGGGGTTCGGAAACACCATATATTTT
CDR3 protein: CAWSVRGFGNTIYF

D gene: -
J gene: TRBJ1-2
clone size: -
V gene: TRBV5-5
CDR3 DNA: TGTGCCAGCAGCAAGGACATTTACTATGGCTACACCTTC
CDR3 protein: CASSKDIYYGYTF

D gene: -
J gene: TRBJ2-1
clone size: -
V gene: TRBV30
CDR3 DNA: TGTGCCTGGAGTAACAGCTACCCTTCTAATGAGCAGTTCTTC
CDR3 protein: CAWSNSYPSNEQFF

D gene: -
J gene: TRBJ1-2
clone size: -
V gene: TRBV6-5
CDR3 DNA: TGTGCCAGCGGGTATTTCAGGGGCAGCTATGGCTACACCTTC
CDR3 protein: CASGYFRGSYGYTF

D gene: TRBD1
J gene: TRBJ1-6
clone size: -
V gene: TRBV7-9
CDR3 DNA: TGTGCCAGCAGCTCCCTTACAGGGGGCAGCGCCTATAATTCACCCCTCCACTTT
CDR3 protein: CASSSLTGGSAYNSPLHF

D gene: -
J gene: TRBJ2-5
clone size: -
V gene: TRBV12-3/TRBV12-4
CDR3 DNA: TGTGCCAGCAGTATCGGGGAGACCCAGTACTTC
CDR3 protein: CASSIGETQYF

D gene: TRBD1
J gene: TRBJ1-2
clone size: many
V gene: TRBV7-9
CDR3 DNA: TGTGCCAGCACCCCCGGGGGGACAGGGGTACGCTACACCTTC
CDR3 protein: CASTPGGTGVRYTF